This T cell receptor beta chain was identified during a study of spatial heterogeneity in lung cancer. Overall study: Raw-read counts averaged over ten per unique TCR and UMI combination.

This clonotype has a count of ten or more. Because this beta chain is a stray read in a library intended to capture alpha chains, its abundance should not be given much weight. This CDR3 has 12 residues. V was pared by 7 bases and J by 5 bases, with 7 bases of the junction left unmatched. The V gene's germline CDR1 is DFQATT and CDR2 SNEGSKA (reference sequence). TCRdb fed the 5' RACE reads into MiXCR, producing one record per CDR3 protein. This sample has about 14,000 distinct CDR3 sequences; 5% to 6% occur once, and the top ten carry about 36%. Time point described: sample taken at primary tumor resection. Tumor, nontumor lung or frozen PBMC supplied whole RNA that was sequenced unsorted.

The material was lung tumor tissue, obtained at surgery. This sequence was found in a human donor with early-stage non-small cell lung cancer. V and J are TRBV20-1 and TRBJ2-5; 7 nucleotides agree with TRBD1. The CDR3 DNA follows: TGCAGTGGATACAGGGGCGCCGAGACCCAGTACTTC. Its protein product is CSGYRGAETQYF.